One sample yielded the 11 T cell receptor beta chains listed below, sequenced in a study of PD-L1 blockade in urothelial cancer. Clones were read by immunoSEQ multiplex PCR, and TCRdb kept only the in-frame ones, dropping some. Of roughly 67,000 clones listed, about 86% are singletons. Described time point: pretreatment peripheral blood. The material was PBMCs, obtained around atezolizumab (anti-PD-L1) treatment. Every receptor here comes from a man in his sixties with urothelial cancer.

As DNA, the CDR3 is TGTGCCAGCCTTAGGACAGGGCTTAACACTGAAGCTTTCTTT. Translated: CASLRTGLNTEAFF. The chain joins TRBV19 to TRBJ1-1, with TRBD1 matching over 8 bases. The junction had 8 bases not matched to a gene; V was cut back by 9 bases and J by 2 bases. Germline loops: CDR1 LNHDA, CDR2 SQIVND (reference sequence). The CDR3 consists of 14 residues.

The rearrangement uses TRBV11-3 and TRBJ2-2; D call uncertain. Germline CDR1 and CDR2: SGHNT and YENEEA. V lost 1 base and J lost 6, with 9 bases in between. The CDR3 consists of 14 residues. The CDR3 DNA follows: TGTGCCAGCAGCTTAGTCGTAGGAGCCGGGGAGCTGTTTTTT. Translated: CASSLVVGAGELFF.

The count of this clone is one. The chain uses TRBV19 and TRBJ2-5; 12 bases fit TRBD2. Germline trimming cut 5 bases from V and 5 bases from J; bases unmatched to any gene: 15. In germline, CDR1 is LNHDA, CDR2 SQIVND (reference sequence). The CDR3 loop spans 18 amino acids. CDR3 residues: CASSSLTSGGPTGETQYF. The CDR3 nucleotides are TGTGCCAGTAGTTCGCTGACTAGCGGGGGCCCAACGGGGGAGACCCAGTACTTC.

The CDR3 bases are TGTGCCACGTCCCCAGGTGGACAAAATTCACCCCTCCACTTT. Its translation: CATSPGGQNSPLHF. The chain is built from TRBV10-3 and TRBJ1-6; maybe TRBD1 (5 bases). The CDR3 is made up of 14 amino acids. V dropped 10 bases and J dropped 7 bases, with 17 bases sitting between them. CDR1 and CDR2 (germline): ENHRY, SYGVKD.

The chain's CDR3 is CASSVEPVSYEQYF. The CDR3 DNA sequence: TGCGCCAGCAGCGTGGAGCCCGTTTCCTACGAGCAGTACTTC. This chain joins TRBV4-1 and TRBJ2-7; no firm D call. V lost 5 bases and J lost 1, with 12 bases in between. The germline gives CDR1 MGHRA, CDR2 YSYEKL. This CDR3 has 14 amino acids.

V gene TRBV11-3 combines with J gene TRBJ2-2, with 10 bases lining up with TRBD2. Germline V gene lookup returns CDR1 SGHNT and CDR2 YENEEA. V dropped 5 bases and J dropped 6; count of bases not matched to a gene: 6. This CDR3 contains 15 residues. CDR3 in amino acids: CASSPGTSEAGELFF. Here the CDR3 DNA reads TGTGCCAGCAGCCCCGGGACTAGCGAGGCCGGGGAGCTGTTTTTT.

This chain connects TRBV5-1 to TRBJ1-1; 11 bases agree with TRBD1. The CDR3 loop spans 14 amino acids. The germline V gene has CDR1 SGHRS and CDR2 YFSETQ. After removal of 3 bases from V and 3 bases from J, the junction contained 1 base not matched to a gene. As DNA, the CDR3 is TGCGCCAGCAGCTGGGGACAGGGGGACACTGAAGCTTTCTTT. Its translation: CASSWGQGDTEAFF.

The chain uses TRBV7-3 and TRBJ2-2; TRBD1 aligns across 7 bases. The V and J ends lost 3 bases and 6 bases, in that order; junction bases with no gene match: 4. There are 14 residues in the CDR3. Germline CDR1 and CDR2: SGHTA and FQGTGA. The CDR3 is CASSLTGLAGELFF. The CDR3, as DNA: TGTGCCAGCAGCTTGACAGGGTTGGCCGGGGAGCTGTTTTTT. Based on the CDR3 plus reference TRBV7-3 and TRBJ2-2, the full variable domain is GAGVSQTPSNKVTEKGKYVELRCDPISGHTALYWYRQSLGQGPEFLIYFQGTGAADDSGLPNDRFFAVRPEGSVSTLKIQRTERGDSAVYLCASSLTGLAGELFFGEGSRLTVL.

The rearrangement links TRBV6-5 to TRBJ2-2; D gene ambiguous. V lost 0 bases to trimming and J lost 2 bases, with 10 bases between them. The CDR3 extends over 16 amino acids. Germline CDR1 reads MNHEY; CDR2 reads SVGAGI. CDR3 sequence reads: CASSYSFSRNTGELFF. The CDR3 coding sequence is TGTGCCAGCAGTTACTCATTTTCCCGTAACACCGGGGAGCTGTTTTTT.

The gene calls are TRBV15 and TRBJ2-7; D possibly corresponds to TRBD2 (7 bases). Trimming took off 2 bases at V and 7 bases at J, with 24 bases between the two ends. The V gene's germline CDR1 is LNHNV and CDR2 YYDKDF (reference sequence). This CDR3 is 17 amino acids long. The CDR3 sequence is CATSRRPGGMGGKEQYF. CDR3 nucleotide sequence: TGTGCCACCAGCAGACGGCCGGGGGGCATGGGAGGGAAGGAGCAGTACTTC.

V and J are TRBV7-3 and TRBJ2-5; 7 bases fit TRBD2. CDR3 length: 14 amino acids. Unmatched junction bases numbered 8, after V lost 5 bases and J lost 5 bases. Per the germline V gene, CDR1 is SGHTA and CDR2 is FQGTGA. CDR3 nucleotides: TGTGCCAGCAGCCCCGGACTAGTGGGGGAGACCCAGTACTTC. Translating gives CASSPGLVGETQYF. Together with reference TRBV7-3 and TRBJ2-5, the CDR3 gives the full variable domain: GAGVSQTPSNKVTEKGKYVELRCDPISGHTALYWYRQSLGQGPEFLIYFQGTGAADDSGLPNDRFFAVRPEGSVSTLKIQRTERGDSAVYLCASSPGLVGETQYFGPGTRLLVL.